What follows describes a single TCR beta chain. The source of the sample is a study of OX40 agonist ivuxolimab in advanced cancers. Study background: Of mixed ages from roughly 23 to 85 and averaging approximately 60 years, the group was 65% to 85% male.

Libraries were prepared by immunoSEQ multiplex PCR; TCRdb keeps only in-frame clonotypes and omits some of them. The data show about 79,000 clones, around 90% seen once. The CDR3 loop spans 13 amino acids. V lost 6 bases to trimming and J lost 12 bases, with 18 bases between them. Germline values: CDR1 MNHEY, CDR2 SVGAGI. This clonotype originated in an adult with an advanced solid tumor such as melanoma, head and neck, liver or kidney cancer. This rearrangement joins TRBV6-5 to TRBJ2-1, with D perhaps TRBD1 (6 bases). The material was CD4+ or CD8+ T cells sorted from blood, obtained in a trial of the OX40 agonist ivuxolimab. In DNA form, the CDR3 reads TGTGCCAGCAGCCACTTACAGGGCATCGGGCAGTTCTTC. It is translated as CASSHLQGIGQFF.